Here is one T cell receptor (beta chain) with its context. Its matching antigen is unknown. This sample is drawn from a study of immune evolution from preneoplasia to lung adenocarcinoma. Study at large: HLA loss of heterozygosity: about 7% AIS, under 19% MIA, around 35% ADC, none AAH.

The germline CDR1 and CDR2 sequences are MDHEN and SYDVKM. Trimming took off 6 bases at V and 0 bases at J, with 15 bases between the two ends. CDR3 size: 15 residues. Patients had resection in Japan or China between 2014 and 2017. Study-level findings and limits: Normal lung had highest clonality; later lesions appeared denser, more diverse. Top clone frequencies peaked in normal lung, apparently declining through invasive adenocarcinoma.

Repertoires were generated with immunoSEQ multiplex PCR, while TCRdb's copy carries only in-frame clones and drops some. The sample consists of around 10,000 clones, 85% to 90% of them appearing once. This chain uses TRBV28 with TRBJ2-7; D uncertain. The specimen sequenced was FFPE invasive lung adenocarcinoma tissue. The receptor's source is a person aged 65 to 85 with invasive lung adenocarcinoma. The CDR3: CASSTYMASSYEQYF. CDR3 in DNA: TGTGCCAGCAGCACTTACATGGCTAGCTCCTACGAGCAGTACTTC.